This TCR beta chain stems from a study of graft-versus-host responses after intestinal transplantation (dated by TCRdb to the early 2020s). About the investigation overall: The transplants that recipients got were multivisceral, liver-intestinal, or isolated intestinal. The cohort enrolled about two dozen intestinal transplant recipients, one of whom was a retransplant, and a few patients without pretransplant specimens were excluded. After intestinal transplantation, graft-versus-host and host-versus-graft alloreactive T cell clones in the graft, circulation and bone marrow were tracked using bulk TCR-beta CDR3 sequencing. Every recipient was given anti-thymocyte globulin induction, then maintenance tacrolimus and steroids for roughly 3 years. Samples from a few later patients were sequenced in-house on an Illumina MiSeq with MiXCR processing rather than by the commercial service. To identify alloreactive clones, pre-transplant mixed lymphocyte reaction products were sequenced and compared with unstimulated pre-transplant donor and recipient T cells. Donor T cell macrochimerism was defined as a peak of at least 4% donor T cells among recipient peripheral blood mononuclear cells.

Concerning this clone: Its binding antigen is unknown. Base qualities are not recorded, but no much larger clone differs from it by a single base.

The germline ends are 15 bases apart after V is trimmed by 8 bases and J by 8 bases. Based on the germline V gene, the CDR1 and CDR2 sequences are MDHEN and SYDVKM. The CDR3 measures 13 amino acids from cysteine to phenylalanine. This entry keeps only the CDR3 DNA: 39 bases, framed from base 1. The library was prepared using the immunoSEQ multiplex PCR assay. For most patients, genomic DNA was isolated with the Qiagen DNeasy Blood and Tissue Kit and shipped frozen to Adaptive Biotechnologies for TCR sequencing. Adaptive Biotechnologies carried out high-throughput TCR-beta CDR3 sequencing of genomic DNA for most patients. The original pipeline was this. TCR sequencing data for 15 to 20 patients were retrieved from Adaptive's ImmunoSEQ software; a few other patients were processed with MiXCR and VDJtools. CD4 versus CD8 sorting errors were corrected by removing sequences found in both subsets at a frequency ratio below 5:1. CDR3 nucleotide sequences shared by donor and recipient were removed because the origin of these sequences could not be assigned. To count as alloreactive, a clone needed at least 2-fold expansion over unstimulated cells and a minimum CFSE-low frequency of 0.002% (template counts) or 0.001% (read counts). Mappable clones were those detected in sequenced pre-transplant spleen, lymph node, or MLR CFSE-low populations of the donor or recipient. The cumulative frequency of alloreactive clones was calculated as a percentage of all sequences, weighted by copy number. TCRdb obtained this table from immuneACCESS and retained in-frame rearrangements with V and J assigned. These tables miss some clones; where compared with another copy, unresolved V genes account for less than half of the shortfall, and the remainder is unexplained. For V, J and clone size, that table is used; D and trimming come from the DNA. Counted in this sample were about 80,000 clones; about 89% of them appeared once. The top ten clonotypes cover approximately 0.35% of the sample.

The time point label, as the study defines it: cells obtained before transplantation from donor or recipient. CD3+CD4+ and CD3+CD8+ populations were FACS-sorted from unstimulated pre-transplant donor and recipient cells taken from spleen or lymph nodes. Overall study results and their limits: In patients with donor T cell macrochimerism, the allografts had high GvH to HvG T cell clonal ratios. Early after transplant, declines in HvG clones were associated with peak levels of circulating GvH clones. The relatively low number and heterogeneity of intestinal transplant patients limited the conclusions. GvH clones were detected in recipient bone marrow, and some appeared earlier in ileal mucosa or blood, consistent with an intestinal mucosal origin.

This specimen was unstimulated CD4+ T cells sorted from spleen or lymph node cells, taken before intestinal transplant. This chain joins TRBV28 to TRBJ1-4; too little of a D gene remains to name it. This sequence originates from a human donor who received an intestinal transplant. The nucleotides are TGTGCCAGCCACAGCCAGCCTCTCGAAAAACTGTTTTTT. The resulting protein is CASHSQPLEKLFF.